The clone carrying this T cell receptor beta chain was observed once. Its antigen is unidentified. This sample is drawn from a study of cytomegalovirus exposure and HLA in healthy donors. Study at large: Previous work identified some 120 million unique TCR beta sequences from around 200 million T cells.

Overall study findings and caveats: The study designated roughly 150 TCR beta chains cytomegalovirus-associated.

PCR employed 60 Vbeta and 13 Jbeta primers. This table comes from immunoSEQ multiplex PCR, and its TCRdb copy is limited to in-frame clones, with some not included. The table shows approximately 110,000 clones, with around three quarters occurring only once. The TCR comes from a woman aged 55-69 years in good health and CMV-seropositive. Sequencing was carried out using PBMCs.

The CDR3 sequence is CASSYATTRAGEKLFF. CDR3 coding DNA: TGTGCCAGCAGTTACGCCACGACCCGAGCGGGGGAAAAACTGTTTTTT. The chain links TRBV6-5 to TRBJ1-4; D gene unclear. V was pared by 2 bases and J by 8 bases, with 18 bases between. The CDR3 spans 16 residues. Germline V gene data show CDR1 as MNHEY and CDR2 as SVGAGI.